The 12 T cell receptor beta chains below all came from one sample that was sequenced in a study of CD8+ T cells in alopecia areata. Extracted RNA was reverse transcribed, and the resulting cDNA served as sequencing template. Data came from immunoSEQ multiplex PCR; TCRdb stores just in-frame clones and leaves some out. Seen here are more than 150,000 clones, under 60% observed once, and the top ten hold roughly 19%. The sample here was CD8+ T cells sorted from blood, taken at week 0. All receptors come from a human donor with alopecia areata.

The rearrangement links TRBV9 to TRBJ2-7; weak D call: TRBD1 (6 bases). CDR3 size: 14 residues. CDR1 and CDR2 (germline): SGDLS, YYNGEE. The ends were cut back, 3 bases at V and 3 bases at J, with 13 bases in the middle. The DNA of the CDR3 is TGTGCCAGCAGCGCAGCACAGGGTTTCTACGAGCAGTACTTC. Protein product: CASSAAQGFYEQYF.

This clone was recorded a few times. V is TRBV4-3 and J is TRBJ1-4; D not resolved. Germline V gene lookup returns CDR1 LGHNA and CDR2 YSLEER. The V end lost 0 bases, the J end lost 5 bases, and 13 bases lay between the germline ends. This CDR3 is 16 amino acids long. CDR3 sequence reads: CASSQDRAPRNEKLFF. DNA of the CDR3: TGCGCCAGCAGCCAAGATCGGGCCCCTCGAAATGAAAAACTGTTTTTT.

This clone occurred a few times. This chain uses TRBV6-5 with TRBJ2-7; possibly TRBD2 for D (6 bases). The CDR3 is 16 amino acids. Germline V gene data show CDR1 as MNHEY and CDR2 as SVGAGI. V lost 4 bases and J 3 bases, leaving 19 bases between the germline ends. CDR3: CASSSGEGLNYYEQYF. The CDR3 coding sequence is TGTGCCAGCAGTTCGGGAGAGGGACTGAATTACTACGAGCAGTACTTC.

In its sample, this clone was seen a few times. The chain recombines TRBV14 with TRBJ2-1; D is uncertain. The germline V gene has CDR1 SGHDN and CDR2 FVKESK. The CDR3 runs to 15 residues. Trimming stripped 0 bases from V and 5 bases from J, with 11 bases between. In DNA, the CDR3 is TGTGCCAGCAGCCAAGATCTAAGGTATCACAATGAGCAGTTCTTC. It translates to CASSQDLRYHNEQFF.

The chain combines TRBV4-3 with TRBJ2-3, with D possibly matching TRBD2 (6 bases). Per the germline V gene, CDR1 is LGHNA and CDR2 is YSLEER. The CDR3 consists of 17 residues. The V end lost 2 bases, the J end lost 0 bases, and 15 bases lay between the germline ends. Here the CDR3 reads CASSQRSLAGSTDTQYF. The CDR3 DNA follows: TGCGCCAGCAGCCAAAGGTCTTTGGCGGGGAGCACAGATACGCAGTATTTT.

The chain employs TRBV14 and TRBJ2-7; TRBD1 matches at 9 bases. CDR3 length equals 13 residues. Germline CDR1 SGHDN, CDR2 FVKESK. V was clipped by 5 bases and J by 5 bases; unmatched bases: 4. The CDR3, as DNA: TGTGCCAGCAGCTTTAGGACAGGGGACGAGCAGTACTTC. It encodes CASSFRTGDEQYF.

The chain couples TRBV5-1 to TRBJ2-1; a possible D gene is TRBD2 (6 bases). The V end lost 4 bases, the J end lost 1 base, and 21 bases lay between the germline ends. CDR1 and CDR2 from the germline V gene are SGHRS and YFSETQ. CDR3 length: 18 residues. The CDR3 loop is CASSPGPRGGGSYNEQFF. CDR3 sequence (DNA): TGCGCCAGCAGCCCCGGCCCCCGGGGAGGAGGATCCTACAATGAGCAGTTCTTC.

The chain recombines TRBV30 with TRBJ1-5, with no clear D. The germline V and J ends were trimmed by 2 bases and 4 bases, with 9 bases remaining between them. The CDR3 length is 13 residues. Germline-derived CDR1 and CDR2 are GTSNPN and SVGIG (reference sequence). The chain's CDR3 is CAWSSTRNQPQHF. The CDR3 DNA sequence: TGTGCCTGGAGTTCGACACGTAATCAGCCCCAGCATTTT.

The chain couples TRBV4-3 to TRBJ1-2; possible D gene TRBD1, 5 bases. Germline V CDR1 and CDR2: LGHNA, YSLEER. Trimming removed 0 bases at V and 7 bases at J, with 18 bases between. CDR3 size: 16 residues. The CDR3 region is CASSQDRSAGSGGYTF. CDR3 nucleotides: TGCGCCAGCAGCCAAGATAGGTCCGCAGGGTCTGGTGGCTACACCTTC.

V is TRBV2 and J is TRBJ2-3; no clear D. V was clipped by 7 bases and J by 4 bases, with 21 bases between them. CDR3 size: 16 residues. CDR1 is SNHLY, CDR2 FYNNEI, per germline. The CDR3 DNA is TGTGCCAGCATTTTCCCTCCCCCAGCGAAATCAGATACGCAGTATTTT. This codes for CASIFPPPAKSDTQYF.

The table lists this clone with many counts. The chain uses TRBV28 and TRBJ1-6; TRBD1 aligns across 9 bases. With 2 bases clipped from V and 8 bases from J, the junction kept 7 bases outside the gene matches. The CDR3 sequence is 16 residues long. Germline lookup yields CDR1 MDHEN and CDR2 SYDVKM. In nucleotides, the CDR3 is TGTGCCAGCAGTTTACCTCTGACAGGGGGTGATTCACCCCTCCACTTT. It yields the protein CASSLPLTGGDSPLHF. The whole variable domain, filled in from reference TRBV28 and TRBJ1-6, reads DVKVTQSSRYLVKRTGEKVFLECVQDMDHENMFWYRQDPGLGLRLIYFSYDVKMKEKGDIPEGYSVSREKKERFSLILESASTNQTSMYLCASSLPLTGGDSPLHFGNGTRLTVT.

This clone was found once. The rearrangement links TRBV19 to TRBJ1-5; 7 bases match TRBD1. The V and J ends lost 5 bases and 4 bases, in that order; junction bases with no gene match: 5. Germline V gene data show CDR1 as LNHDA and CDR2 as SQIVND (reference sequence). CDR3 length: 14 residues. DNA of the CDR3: TGTGCCAGTAGTGTCCGGGACAGAAATCAGCCCCAGCATTTT. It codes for CASSVRDRNQPQHF. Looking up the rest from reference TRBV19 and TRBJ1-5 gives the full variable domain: DGGITQSPKYLFRKEGQNVTLSCEQNLNHDAMYWYRQDPGQGLRLIYYSQIVNDFQKGDIAEGYSVSREKKESFPLTVTSAQKNPTAFYLCASSVRDRNQPQHFGDGTRLSIL.